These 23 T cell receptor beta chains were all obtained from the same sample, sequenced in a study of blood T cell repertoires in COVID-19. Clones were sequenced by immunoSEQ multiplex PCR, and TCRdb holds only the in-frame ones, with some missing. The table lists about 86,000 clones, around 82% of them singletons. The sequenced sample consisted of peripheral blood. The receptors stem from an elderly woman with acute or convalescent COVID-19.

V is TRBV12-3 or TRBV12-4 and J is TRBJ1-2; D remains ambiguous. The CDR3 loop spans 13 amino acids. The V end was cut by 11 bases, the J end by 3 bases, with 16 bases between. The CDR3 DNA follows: TGTGCCTGTGGTCAGGCCCCGGACTATGGCTACACCTTC. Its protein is CACGQAPDYGYTF.

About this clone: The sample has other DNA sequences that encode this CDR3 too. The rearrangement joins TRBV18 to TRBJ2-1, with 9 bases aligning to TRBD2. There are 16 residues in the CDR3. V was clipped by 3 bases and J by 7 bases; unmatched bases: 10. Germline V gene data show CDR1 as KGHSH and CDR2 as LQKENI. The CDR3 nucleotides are TGTGCCAGCTCACCGGGACTAGCCGGGGGGGGAAATGAGCAGTTCTTC. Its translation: CASSPGLAGGGNEQFF.

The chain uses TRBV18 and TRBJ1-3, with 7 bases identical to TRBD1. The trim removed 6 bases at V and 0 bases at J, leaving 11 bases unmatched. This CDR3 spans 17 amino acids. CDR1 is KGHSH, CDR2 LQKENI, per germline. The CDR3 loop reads CASSRGEQGLSGNTIYF. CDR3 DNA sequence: TGTGCCAGCTCGAGGGGAGAACAGGGGCTCTCTGGAAACACCATATATTTT. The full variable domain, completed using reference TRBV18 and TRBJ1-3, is NAGVMQNPRHLVRRRGQEARLRCSPMKGHSHVYWYRQLPEEGLKFMVYLQKENIIDESGMPKERFSAEFPKEGPSILRIQQVVRGDSAAYFCASSRGEQGLSGNTIYFGEGSWLTVV.

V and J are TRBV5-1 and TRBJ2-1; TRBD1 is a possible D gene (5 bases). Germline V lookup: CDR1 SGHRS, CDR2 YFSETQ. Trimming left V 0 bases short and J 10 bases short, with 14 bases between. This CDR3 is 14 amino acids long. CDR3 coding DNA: TGCGCCAGCAGCTTGGGCCAGGGCGAATGGGAGCAGTTCTTC. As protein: CASSLGQGEWEQFF.

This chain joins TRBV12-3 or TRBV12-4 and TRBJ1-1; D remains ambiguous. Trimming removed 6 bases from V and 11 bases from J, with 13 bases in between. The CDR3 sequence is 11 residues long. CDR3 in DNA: TGTGCCAGCAGCCAGGTTGGTAAGGCTTTCTTT. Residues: CASSQVGKAFF.

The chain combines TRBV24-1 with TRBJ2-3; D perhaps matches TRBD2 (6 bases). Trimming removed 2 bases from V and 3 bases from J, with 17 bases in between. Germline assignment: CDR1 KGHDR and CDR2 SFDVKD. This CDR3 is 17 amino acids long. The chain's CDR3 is CATSDSSRGGTTDTQYF. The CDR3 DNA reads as TGTGCCACCAGTGATTCCTCGAGGGGCGGGACGACAGATACGCAGTATTTT.

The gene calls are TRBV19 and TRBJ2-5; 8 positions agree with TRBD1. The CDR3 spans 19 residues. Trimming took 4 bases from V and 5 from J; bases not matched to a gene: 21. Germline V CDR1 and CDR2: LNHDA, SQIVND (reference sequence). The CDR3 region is CASSSLPGTGKGVAETQYF. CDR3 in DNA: TGTGCCAGTAGTAGTTTACCCGGGACAGGAAAAGGAGTTGCGGAGACCCAGTACTTC.

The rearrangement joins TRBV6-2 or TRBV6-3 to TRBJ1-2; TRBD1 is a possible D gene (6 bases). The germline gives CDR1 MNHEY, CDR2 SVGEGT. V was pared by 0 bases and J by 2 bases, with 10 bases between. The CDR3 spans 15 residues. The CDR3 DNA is TGTGCCAGCAGTTACTCGACAGGCGGAAACTATGGCTACACCTTC. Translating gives CASSYSTGGNYGYTF.

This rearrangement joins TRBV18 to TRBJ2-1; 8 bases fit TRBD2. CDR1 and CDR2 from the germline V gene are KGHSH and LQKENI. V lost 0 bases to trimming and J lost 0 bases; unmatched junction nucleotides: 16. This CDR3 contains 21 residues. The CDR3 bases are TGTGCCAGCTCACCACCGGTTACTAGTAGCGGGGCCTATACCTCCTACAATGAGCAGTTCTTC. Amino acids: CASSPPVTSSGAYTSYNEQFF.

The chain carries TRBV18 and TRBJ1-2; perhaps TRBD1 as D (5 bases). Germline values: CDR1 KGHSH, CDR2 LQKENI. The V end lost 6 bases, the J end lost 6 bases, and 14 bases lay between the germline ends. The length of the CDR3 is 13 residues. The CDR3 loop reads CASSPTADHGYTF. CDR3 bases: TGTGCCAGCTCTCCGACAGCAGACCATGGCTACACCTTC.

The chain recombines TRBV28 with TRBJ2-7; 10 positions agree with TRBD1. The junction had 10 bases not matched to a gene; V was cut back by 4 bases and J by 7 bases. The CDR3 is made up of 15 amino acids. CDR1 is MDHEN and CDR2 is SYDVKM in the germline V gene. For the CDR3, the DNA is TGTGCCAGCAGTTCGACGGGACAGGGGTTGTGGGAGCAGTACTTC. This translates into CASSSTGQGLWEQYF.

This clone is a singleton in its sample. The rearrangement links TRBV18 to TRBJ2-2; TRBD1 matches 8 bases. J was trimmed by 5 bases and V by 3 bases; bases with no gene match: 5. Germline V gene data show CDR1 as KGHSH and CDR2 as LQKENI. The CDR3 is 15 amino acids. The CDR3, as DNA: TGTGCCAGCTCACCGCGACAGGGGAGGACCGGGGAGCTGTTTTTT. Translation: CASSPRQGRTGELFF.

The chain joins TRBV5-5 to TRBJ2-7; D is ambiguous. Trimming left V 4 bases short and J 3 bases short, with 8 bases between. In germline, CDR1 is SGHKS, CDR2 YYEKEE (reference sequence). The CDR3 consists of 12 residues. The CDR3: CASSPPGYEQYF. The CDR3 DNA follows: TGTGCCAGCAGCCCGCCCGGCTACGAGCAGTACTTC.

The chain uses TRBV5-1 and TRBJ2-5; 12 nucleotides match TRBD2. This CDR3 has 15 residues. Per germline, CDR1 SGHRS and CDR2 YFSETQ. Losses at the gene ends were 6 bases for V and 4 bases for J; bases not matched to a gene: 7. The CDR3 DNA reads TGCGCCAGCATACGAACTAGCGGGGGGTTAGAGACCCAGTACTTC. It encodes CASIRTSGGLETQYF. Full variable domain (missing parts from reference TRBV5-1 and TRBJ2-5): KAGVTQTPRYLIKTRGQQVTLSCSPISGHRSVSWYQQTPGQGLQFLFEYFSETQRNKGNFPGRFSGRQFSNSRSEMNVSTLELGDSALYLCASIRTSGGLETQYFGPGTRLLVL.

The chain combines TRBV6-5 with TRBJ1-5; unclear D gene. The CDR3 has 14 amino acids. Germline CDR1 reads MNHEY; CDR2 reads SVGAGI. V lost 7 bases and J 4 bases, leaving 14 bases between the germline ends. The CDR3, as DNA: TGTGCCAGCACCGAGGTTGGCGGGAATCAGCCCCAGCATTTT. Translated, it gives CASTEVGGNQPQHF.

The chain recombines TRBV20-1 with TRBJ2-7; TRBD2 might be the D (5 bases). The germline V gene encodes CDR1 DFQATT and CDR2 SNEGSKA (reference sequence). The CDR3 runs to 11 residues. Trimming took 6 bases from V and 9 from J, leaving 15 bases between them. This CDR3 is CSARPGLLQYF. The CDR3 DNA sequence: TGCAGTGCCCGCCCGGGGTTGTTGCAGTACTTC.

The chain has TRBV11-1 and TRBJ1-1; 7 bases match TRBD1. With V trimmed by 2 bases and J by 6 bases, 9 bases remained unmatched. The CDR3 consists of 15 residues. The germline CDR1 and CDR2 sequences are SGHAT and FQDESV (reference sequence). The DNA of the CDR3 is TGTGCCAGCAGCTTAAATACAGGGGAGATCGCTGAAGCTTTCTTT. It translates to CASSLNTGEIAEAFF.

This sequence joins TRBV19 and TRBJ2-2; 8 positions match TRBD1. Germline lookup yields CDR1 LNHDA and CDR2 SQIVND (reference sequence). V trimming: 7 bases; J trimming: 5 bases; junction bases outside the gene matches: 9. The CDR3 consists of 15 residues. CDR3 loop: CASTGTGLGTGELFF. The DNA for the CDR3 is TGTGCCAGTACTGGGACAGGATTAGGGACCGGGGAGCTGTTTTTT.

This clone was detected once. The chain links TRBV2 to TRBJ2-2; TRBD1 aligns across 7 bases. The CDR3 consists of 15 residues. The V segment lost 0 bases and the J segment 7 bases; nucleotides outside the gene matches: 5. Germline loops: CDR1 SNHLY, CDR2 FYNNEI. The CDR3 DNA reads TGTGCCAGCAGTGAAGCGCTTCAGGGGGACGGGGAGCTGTTTTTT. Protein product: CASSEALQGDGELFF.

This CDR3 is CASIGTGPYEQYF. The DNA of the CDR3 is TGTGCCAGCATCGGTACAGGGCCCTACGAGCAGTACTTC. This chain uses TRBV28 with TRBJ2-7; TRBD1 might be the D (6 bases). In germline, CDR1 is MDHEN, CDR2 SYDVKM. The CDR3 runs to 13 residues. The V end was cut by 7 bases, the J end by 2 bases, with 12 bases between.

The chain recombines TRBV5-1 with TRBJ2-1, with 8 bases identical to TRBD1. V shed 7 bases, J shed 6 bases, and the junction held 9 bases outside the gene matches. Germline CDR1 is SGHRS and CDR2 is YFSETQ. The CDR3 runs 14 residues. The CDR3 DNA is TGCGCCAGCGTGTTGGACAGGGTATCCAATGAGCAGTTCTTC. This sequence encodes CASVLDRVSNEQFF.

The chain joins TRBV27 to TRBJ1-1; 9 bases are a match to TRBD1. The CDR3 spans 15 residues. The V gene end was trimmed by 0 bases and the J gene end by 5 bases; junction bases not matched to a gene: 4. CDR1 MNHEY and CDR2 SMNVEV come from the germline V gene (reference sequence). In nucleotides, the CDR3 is TGTGCCAGCAGTTTATCCCTCGGACAGGGGACTGAAGCTTTCTTT. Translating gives CASSLSLGQGTEAFF.

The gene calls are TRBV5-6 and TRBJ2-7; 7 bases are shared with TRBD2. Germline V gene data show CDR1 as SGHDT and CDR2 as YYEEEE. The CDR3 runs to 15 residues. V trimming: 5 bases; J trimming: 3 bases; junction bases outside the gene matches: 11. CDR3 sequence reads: CASRPRLAGSYEQYF. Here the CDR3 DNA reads TGTGCCAGCAGACCTAGACTAGCCGGAAGCTACGAGCAGTACTTC. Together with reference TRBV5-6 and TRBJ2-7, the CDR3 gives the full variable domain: DAGVTQSPTHLIKTRGQQVTLRCSPKSGHDTVSWYQQALGQGPQFIFQYYEEEERQRGNFPDRFSGHQFPNYSSELNVNALLLGDSALYLCASRPRLAGSYEQYFGPGTRLTVT.